Listed here are 3 T cell receptor beta chains from one sample, sequenced in a study of response to subunit inactivated influenza vaccine. Each CDR3 protein gets one entry after TCRdb re-called the RT-PCR reads with MiXCR. The profile shows hundreds of thousands of distinct CDR3 sequences, 13% to 15% of them singletons. The sequences come from PBMCs from blood, collected 14 to 15 days before vaccination. These receptors all come from a man in his forties or fifties who received an inactivated influenza vaccine.

CDR3 DNA: TGCAGTGCTAGTGTCAGTTCCGGCACAGATACGCAGTATTTT. This codes for CSASVSSGTDTQYF. The gene calls are TRBV20-1 and TRBJ2-3; the D is unclear. The V and J ends lost 3 bases and 1 base respectively, with 11 bases between them. The germline V gene encodes CDR1 DFQATT and CDR2 SNEGSKA (reference sequence). The CDR3 length is 14 residues.

The gene calls are TRBV29-1 and TRBJ1-2, with no clear D. The CDR3 contains 15 residues. The germline CDR1 and CDR2 sequences are SQVTM and ANQGSEA. V was shortened by 0 bases and J by 3 bases, with 14 bases between the two germline ends. CDR3 region: CSVEDPKNPYYGYTF. The CDR3 bases are TGCAGCGTTGAAGACCCGAAAAACCCATACTATGGCTACACCTTC. Full variable domain (rest looked up from reference TRBV29-1 and TRBJ1-2): SAVISQKPSRDICQRGTSLTIQCQVDSQVTMMFWYRQQPGQSLTLIATANQGSEATYESGFVIDKFPISRPNLTFSTLTVSNMSPEDSSIYLCSVEDPKNPYYGYTFGSGTRLTVV.

There are many counts of this clonotype. V is TRBV7-2 and J is TRBJ1-4; D gene unclear. Germline V gene data show CDR1 as SGHTA and CDR2 as FQGNSA. The CDR3 contains 15 residues. V dropped 2 bases and J dropped 0 bases, with 7 bases sitting between them. For the CDR3, the DNA is TGTGCCAGCAGCTTAAGCGCCTCAACTAATGAAAAACTGTTTTTT. This sequence encodes CASSLSASTNEKLFF.